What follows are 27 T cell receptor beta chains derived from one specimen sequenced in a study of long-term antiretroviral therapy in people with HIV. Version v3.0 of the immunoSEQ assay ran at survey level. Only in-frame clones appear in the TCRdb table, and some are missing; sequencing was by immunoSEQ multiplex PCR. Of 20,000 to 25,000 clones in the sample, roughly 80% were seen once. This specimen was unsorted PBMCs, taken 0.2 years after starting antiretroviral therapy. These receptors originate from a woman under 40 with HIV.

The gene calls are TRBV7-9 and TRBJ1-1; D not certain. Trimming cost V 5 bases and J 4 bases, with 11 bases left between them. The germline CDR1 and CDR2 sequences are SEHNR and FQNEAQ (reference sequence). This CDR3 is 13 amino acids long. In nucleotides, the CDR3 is TGTGCCAGCAGCCACCCACTAAGCACTGAAGCTTTCTTT. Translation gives CASSHPLSTEAFF.

The CDR3 sequence is CASRTSWRGGTDTQYF. CDR3 nucleotides: TGTGCCAGCAGAACGTCCTGGAGGGGGGGCACAGATACGCAGTATTTT. V and J are TRBV2 and TRBJ2-3, with D possibly called TRBD1 or TRBD2 (6 bases each). Germline CDR1 and CDR2: SNHLY and FYNNEI. Trimming removed 6 bases at V and 1 base at J, with 17 bases between. The CDR3 extends over 16 amino acids. The full variable domain, in which reference TRBV2 and TRBJ2-3 provide the parts outside the CDR3, is EPEVTQTPSHQVTQMGQEVILRCVPISNHLYFYWYRQILGQKVEFLVSFYNNEISEKSEIFDDQFSVERPDGSNFTLKIRSTKLEDSAMYFCASRTSWRGGTDTQYFGPGTRLTVL.

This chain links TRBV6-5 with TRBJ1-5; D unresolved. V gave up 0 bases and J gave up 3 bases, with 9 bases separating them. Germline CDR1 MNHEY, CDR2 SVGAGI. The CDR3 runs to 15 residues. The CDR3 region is CASSYSSQPNQPQHF. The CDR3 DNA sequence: TGTGCCAGCAGTTACTCTTCCCAGCCCAATCAGCCCCAGCATTTT.

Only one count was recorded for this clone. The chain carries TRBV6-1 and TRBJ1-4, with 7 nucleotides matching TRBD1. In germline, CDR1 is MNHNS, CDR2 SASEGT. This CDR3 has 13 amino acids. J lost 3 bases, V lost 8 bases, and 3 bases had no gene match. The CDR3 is CASQGVANEKLFF. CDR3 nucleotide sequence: TGTGCCAGCCAGGGGGTAGCTAATGAAAAACTGTTTTTT.

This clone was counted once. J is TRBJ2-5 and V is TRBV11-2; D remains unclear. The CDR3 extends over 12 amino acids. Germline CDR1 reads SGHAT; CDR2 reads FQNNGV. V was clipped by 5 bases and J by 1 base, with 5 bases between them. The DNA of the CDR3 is TGTGCCAGCAGCCCAACCCAAGAGACCCAGTACTTC. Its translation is CASSPTQETQYF.

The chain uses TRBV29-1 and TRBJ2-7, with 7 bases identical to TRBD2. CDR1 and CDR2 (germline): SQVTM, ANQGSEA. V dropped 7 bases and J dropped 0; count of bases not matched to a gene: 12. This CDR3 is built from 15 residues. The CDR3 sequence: CSATQSPGGSYEQYF. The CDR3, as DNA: TGCAGCGCAACCCAATCCCCGGGGGGCTCCTACGAGCAGTACTTC.

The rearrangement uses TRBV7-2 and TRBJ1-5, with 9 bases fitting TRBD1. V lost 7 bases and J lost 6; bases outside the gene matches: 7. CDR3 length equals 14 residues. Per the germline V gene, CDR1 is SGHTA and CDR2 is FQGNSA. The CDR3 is CASNRQGEGQPQHF. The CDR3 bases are TGTGCCAGCAACCGACAGGGGGAAGGTCAGCCCCAGCATTTT.

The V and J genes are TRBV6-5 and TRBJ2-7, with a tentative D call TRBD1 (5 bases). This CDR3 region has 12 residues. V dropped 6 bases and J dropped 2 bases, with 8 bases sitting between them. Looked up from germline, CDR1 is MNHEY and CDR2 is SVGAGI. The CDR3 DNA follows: TGTGCCAGCAGGGACACGACCTACGAGCAGTACTTC. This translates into CASRDTTYEQYF.

CDR3 protein: CSVIEGTYGYTF. The CDR3 coding sequence is TGCAGCGTAATTGAGGGGACCTATGGCTACACCTTC. The chain uses TRBV29-1 and TRBJ1-2, with a tentative D call TRBD1 (5 bases). The CDR3 runs to 12 residues. Germline V gives CDR1 SQVTM, CDR2 ANQGSEA. V was shortened by 6 bases and J by 4 bases, with 12 bases between the two germline ends.

In DNA, the CDR3 is TGCGCCAGCGGCAGGGAAGGGGGTGAAAAACTGTTTTTT. It codes for CASGREGGEKLFF. The rearrangement joins TRBV5-1 to TRBJ1-4; weak D call: TRBD1 (6 bases). The ends were cut back, 7 bases at V and 7 bases at J, with 14 bases in the middle. Germline V lookup: CDR1 SGHRS, CDR2 YFSETQ. This CDR3 is built from 13 residues.

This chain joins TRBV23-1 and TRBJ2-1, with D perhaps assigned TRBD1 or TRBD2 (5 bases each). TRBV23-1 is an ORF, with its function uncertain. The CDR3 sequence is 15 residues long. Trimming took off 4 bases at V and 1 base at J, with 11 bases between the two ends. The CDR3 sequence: CASSLTGPSYNEQFF. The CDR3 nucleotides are TGCGCCAGCAGTCTTACGGGACCTTCCTACAATGAGCAGTTCTTC.

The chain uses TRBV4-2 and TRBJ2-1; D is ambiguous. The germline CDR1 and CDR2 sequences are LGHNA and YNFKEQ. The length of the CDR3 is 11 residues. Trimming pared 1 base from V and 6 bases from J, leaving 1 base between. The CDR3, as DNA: TGTGCCAGCAGCCAAGGCAATGAGCAGTTCTTC. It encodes CASSQGNEQFF.

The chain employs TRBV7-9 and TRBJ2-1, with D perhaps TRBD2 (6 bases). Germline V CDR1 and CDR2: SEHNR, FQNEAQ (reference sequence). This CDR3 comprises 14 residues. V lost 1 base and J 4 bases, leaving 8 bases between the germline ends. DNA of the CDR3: TGTGCCAGCAGCTTAGTAGCGGTATACAATGAGCAGTTCTTC. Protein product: CASSLVAVYNEQFF.

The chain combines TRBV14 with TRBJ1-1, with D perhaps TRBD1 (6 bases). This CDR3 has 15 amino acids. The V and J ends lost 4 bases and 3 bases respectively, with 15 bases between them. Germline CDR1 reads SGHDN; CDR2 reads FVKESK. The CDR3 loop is CASSPRGLGDTEAFF. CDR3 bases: TGTGCCAGCAGCCCCAGGGGCCTTGGGGACACTGAAGCTTTCTTT.

The DNA of the CDR3 is TGCGCCAGCAGCGAGCCCCCGGACCCCAGGAAGACCCAGTACTTC. It yields the protein CASSEPPDPRKTQYF. The V call is TRBV5-1, the J call TRBJ2-5, with unresolved D. This CDR3 is 15 amino acids long. Trimming shortened V by 4 bases and J by 6 bases, and 19 bases separated the two germline ends. Germline V gene sequence: CDR1 SGHRS, CDR2 YFSETQ.

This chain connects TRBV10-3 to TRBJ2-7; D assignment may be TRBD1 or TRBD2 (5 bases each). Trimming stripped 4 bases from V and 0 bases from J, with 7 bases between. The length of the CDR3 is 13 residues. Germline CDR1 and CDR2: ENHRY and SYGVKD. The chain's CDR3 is CAISGDLSYEQYF. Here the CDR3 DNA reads TGTGCCATCAGTGGGGACCTCTCCTACGAGCAGTACTTC.

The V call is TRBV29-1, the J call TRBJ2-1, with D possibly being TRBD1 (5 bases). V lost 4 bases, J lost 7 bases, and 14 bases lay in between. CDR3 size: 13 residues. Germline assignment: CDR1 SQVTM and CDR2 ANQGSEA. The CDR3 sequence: CSVAGPARNEQFF. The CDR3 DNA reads TGCAGCGTTGCAGGGCCAGCTAGAAATGAGCAGTTCTTC.

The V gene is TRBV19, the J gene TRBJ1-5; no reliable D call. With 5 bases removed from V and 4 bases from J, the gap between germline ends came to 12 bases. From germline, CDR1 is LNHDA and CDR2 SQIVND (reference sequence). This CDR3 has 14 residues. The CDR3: CASSPPESNQPQHF. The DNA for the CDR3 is TGTGCCAGTAGTCCCCCGGAATCAAATCAGCCCCAGCATTTT.

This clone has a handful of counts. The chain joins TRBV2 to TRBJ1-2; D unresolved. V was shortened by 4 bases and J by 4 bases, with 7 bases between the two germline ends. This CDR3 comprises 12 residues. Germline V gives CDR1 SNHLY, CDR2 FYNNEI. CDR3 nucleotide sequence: TGTGCCAGCAGTGGGGAACTCTATGGCTACACCTTC. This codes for CASSGELYGYTF.

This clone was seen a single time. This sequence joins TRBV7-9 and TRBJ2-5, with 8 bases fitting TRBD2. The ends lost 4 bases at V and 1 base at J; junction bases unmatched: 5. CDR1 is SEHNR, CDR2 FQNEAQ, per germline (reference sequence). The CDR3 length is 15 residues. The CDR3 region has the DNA TGTGCCAGCAGCTCCCCACTAGCGGCCCAAGAGACCCAGTACTTC. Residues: CASSSPLAAQETQYF.

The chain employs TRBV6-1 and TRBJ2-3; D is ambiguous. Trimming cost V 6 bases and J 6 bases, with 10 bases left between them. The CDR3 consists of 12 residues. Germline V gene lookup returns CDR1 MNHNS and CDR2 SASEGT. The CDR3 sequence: CASSSLEDTQYF. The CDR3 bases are TGTGCCAGCAGCTCACTTGAGGATACGCAGTATTTT.

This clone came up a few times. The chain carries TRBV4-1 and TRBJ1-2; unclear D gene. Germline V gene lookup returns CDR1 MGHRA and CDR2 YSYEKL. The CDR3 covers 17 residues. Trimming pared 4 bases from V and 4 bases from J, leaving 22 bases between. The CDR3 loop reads CASSLNTQTQDLYGYTF. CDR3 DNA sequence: TGCGCCAGCAGCCTGAACACGCAGACTCAAGACCTCTATGGCTACACCTTC.

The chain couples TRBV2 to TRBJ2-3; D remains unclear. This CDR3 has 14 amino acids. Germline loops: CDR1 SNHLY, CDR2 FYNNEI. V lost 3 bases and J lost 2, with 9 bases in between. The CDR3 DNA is TGTGCCAGCAGTGACGGCGGCCCCACAGATACGCAGTATTTT. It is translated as CASSDGGPTDTQYF.

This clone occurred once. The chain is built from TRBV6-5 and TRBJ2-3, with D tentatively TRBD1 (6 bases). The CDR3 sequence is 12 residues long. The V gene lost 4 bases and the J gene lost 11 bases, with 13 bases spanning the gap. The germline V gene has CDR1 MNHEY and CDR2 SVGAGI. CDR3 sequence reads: CASSFQGKGQYF. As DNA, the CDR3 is TGTGCCAGCAGTTTCCAGGGGAAAGGGCAGTATTTT.

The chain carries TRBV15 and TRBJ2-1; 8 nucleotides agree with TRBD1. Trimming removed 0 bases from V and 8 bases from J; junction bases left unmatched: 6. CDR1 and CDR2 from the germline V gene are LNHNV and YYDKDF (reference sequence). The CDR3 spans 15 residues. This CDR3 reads CATSRDRTGTDEQFF. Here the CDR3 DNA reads TGTGCCACCAGCAGAGATAGGACAGGGACGGATGAGCAGTTCTTC.

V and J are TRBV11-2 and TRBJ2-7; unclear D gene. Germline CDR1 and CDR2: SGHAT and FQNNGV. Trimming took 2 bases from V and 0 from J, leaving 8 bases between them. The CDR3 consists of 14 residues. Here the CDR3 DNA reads TGTGCCAGCAGCTTACTGACATTCTCCTACGAGCAGTACTTC. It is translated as CASSLLTFSYEQYF.

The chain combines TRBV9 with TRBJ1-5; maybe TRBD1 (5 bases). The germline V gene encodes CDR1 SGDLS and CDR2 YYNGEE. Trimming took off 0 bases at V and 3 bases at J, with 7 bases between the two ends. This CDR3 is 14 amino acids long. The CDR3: CASSVGQTNQPQHF. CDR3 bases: TGTGCCAGCAGCGTAGGACAGACCAATCAGCCCCAGCATTTT.